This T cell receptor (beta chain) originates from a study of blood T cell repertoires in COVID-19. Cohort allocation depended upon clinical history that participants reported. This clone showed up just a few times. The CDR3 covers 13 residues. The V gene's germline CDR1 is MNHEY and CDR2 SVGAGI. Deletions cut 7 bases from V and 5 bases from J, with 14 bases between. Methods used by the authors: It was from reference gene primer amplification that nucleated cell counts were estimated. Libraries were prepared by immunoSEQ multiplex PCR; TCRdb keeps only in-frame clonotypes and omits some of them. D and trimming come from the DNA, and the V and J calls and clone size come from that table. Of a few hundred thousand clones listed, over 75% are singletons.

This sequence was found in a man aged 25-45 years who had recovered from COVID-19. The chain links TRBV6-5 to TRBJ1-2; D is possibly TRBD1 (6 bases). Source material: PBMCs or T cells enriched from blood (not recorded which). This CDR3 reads CASTSDSHYGYTF. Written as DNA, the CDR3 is TGTGCCAGCACATCGGACAGTCATTATGGCTACACCTTC.